The entry below describes one T cell receptor beta chain. Repertoires were generated with immunoSEQ multiplex PCR, while TCRdb's copy carries only in-frame clones and drops some. Among approximately 60,000 clones listed, nearly 98% were seen once. Germline CDR1 is ENHRY and CDR2 is SYGVKD. V lost 7 bases and J 8 bases, leaving 18 bases between the germline ends. The CDR3 runs to 14 residues. This specimen belongs to a study of siplizumab effects on memory and regulatory T cells. The chain uses TRBV10-3 and TRBJ2-1; possibly TRBD1 for D (7 bases). This TCR came from a human donor in good health. The material sequenced was naive CD8+ T cells sorted from blood. CDR3 protein: CAIMNAQGGDEQFF. For the CDR3, the DNA is TGTGCCATCATGAACGCTCAGGGGGGCGATGAGCAGTTCTTC.